This T cell receptor beta chain appears in the sequencing data of a study of blood T cell repertoires in COVID-19. Study-level information: Sites in the United States, Italy and Spain provided acute and convalescent COVID-19 samples.

The authors' processing: Reference gene primers were amplified, and this amplification served to estimate nucleated cell counts. Profiled with immunoSEQ multiplex PCR; TCRdb holds only in-frame clones, not every one. V and J calls and clone size are copied from that table; D and trimming were computed from the DNA. The sample lists about 140,000 clones, more than 80% seen once, with around 10% in the top ten. In germline, CDR1 is LNHDA, CDR2 SQIVND (reference sequence). The CDR3 sequence is 14 residues long. V lost 8 bases and J lost 5, with 18 bases in between. The sequenced sample consisted of peripheral blood. The source is a woman over 75 in a cohort sampled during active or convalescent COVID-19. The rearrangement links TRBV19 to TRBJ2-5; maybe TRBD2 (6 bases). This chain's CDR3 is CASGAEGFGETQYF. CDR3 DNA: TGTGCCAGTGGGGCGGAGGGATTTGGGGAGACCCAGTACTTC.